This TCR beta chain stems from a study of T cells after yellow fever vaccination. Study context: It was SMART-Seq v4 Ultra Low Input that prepared the fractions with low cell numbers.

This clonotype was found many times. Antigen: not known. UMIs and a universal primer site were added when TCR cDNA was made by 5'RACE template switching. One entry per CDR3 protein, called by TCRdb with MiXCR from the 5' RACE reads. The table lists about 310,000 distinct CDR3 sequences, 3.6% of them singletons, with 23% in the top ten. Study-wide results and caveats: Peaking faster, on day 5 versus 15, the secondary response was nonetheless weaker. Post-booster samples contained most primary-vaccination clones (approximately 96% CD4, around 88% CD8).

This CDR3 comprises 14 residues. Trimming shortened V by 5 bases and J by 3 bases, and 14 bases separated the two germline ends. Germline V gives CDR1 MNHEY, CDR2 SMNVEV (reference sequence). The starting material was PBMCs, obtained on the day of the yellow fever booster vaccination. The receptor's source is a man between 18 and 29 years old who received the YFV17D yellow fever vaccine. The J gene is TRBJ2-7, the V gene TRBV27, with D possibly being TRBD1 or TRBD2 (5 bases each). The CDR3 DNA sequence: TGTGCCAGCAGTCTAGGGACGCCCCTCTACGAGCAGTACTTC. Encoded protein: CASSLGTPLYEQYF.